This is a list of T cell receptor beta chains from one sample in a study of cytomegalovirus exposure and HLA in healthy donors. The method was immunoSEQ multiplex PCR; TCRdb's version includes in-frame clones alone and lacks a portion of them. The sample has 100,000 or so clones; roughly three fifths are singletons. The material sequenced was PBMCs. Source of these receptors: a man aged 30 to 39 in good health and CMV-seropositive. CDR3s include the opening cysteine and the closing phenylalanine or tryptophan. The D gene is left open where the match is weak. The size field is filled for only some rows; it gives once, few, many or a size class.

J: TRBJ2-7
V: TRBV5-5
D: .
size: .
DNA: TGTGCCAGCAGCTTCGGACAGAACGAGCAGTACTTC
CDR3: CASSFGQNEQYF

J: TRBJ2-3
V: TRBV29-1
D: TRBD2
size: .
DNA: TGCACCGGGACTAGCGGTACAGATACGCAGTATTTT
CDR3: CTGTSGTDTQYF

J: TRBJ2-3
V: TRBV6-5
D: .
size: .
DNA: TGTGCCAGCAGTTATGGGACTGTTAGCACAGATACGCAGTATTTT
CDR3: CASSYGTVSTDTQYF

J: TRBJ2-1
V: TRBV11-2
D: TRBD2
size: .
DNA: TGTGCCAGCACCCTGGGGGCTAGCGGGGGCCAACAGCAGTTCTTC
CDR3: CASTLGASGGQQQFF

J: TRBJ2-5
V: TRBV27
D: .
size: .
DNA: TGTGCCAGCAGTGGGGCGCAAGAGACCCAGTACTTC
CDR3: CASSGAQETQYF

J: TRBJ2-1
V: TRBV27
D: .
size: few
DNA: TGTGCCAGCAGTTTGGGCAGGCACAATGAGCAGTTCTTC
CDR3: CASSLGRHNEQFF

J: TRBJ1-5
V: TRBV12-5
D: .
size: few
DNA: TGTGCCCCGGGTGGGTTGGCAGGAGGTAGGTATAGCAATCAGCCCCAGCATTTT
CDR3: CAPGGLAGGRYSNQPQHF

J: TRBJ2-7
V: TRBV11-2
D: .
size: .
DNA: TGTGCCAGCAGCCCCCTGGTCCCTACGCGGGAGCAGTACTTC
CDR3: CASSPLVPTREQYF

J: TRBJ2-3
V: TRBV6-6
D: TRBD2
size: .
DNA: TGTGCCACTACTAGGACTAGCGGCACAGATACGCAGTATTTT
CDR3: CATTRTSGTDTQYF

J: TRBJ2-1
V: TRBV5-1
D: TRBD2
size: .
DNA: TGCGCCAGCAGCTCAATAGCGGGGGGTATAAATGAGCAGTTCTTC
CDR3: CASSSIAGGINEQFF

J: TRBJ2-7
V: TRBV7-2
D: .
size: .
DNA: TGTGCCAGCAGCTTAAATGCAGGGCTCAACTACGAGCAGTACTTC
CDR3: CASSLNAGLNYEQYF

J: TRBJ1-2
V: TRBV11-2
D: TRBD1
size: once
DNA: TGTGCCAGCAGCCCGCCTAATACAGGGGGCTACCACTATGGCTACACCTTC
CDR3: CASSPPNTGGYHYGYTF

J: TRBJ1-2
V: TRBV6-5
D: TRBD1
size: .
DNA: TGTGCCAGCAGCCGGGACAGAACCTATGGCTACACCTTC
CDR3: CASSRDRTYGYTF

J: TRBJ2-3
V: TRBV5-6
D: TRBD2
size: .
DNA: TGTGCCAGCAGCTTGTTAGCGGGGGCCTTCACAGATACGCAGTATTTT
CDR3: CASSLLAGAFTDTQYF

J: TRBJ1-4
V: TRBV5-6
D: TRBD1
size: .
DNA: TGTGCCAGCACCAAAAGAGGCAGGGGGTCTGATGAAAAACTGTTTTTT
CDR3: CASTKRGRGSDEKLFF

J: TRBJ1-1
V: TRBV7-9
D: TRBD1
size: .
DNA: TGTGCCAGCAGCTCCGGGACAGGGTCGCCTGAAGCTTTCTTT
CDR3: CASSSGTGSPEAFF

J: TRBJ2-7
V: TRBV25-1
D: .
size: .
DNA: TGTGCCAGCAGGGGGGACTCATCCCACGAGCAGTACTTC
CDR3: CASRGDSSHEQYF

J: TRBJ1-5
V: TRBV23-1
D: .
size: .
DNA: TGCGCCAGCAGTCAATTCGGGATACGGTCCAATCAGCCCCAGCATTTT
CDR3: CASSQFGIRSNQPQHF

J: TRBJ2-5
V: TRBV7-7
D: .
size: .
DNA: TGTGCTAGCAGTCCAGGGGTGAGAGAGACCCAGTACTTC
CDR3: CASSPGVRETQYF

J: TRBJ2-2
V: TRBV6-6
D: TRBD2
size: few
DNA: TGTGCCAGCAGTTACTTGCGGGGGTCCCCCACCGGGGAGCTGTTTTTT
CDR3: CASSYLRGSPTGELFF

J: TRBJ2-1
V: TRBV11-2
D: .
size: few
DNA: TGTGCCAGCAGCTTAGGTTTCGCTAGCAAGAATGAGCAGTTCTTC
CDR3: CASSLGFASKNEQFF

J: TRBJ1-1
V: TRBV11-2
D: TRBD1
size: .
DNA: TGTGCCAGCAGCTTAGGCGACAGGGAAACTGAAGCTTTCTTT
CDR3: CASSLGDRETEAFF

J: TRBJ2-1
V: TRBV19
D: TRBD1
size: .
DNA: TGTGCCAGTAGTTTGATGGACAGGAGCTCCTACAATGAGCAGTTCTTC
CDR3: CASSLMDRSSYNEQFF

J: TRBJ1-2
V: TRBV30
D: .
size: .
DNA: TGTGCCTGGAGGATCGGGGGGGGGCCGGCGGGGAACTATGGCTACACCTTC
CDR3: CAWRIGGGPAGNYGYTF

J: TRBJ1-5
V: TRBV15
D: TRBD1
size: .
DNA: TGTGCCACCAGCAGAGGAGACAGGGACTTTCAGCCCCAGCATTTT
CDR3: CATSRGDRDFQPQHF

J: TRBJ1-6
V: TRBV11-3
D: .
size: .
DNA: TGTGCCAGCAGCTTAGGCGGAGTACAGGGAGATTCACCCCTCCACTTT
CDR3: CASSLGGVQGDSPLHF

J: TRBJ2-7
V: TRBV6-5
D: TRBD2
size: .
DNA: TGTGCCAGCAGTTACCTAGCGGGGGGCTACGAGCAGTACTTC
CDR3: CASSYLAGGYEQYF

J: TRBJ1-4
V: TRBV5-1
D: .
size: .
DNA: TGCGCCAGCAGCTTGGCTCTCGAGGGTGAAAAACTGTTTTTT
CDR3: CASSLALEGEKLFF

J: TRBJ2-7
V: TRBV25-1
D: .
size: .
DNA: TGTGCCAGCAGGGGAACAGGTTACGAGCAGTACTTC
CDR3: CASRGTGYEQYF

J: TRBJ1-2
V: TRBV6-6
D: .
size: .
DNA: TGTGCCAGCACACTCCGGTCCTCTTACTATGGCTACACCTTC
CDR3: CASTLRSSYYGYTF

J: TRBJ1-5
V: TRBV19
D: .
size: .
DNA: TGTGCCAGTAGCCAGGGGTTCAATCAGCCCCAGCATTTT
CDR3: CASSQGFNQPQHF

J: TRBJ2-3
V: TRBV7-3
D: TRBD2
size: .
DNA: TGTGCCAGCAGCTTAAATCCAGCGGGGGACGGTACGCAGTATTTT
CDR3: CASSLNPAGDGTQYF

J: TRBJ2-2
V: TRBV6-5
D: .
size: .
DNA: TGTGCCAGCAGTCCCGGGTCAGTCACCGGGGAGCTGTTTTTT
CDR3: CASSPGSVTGELFF